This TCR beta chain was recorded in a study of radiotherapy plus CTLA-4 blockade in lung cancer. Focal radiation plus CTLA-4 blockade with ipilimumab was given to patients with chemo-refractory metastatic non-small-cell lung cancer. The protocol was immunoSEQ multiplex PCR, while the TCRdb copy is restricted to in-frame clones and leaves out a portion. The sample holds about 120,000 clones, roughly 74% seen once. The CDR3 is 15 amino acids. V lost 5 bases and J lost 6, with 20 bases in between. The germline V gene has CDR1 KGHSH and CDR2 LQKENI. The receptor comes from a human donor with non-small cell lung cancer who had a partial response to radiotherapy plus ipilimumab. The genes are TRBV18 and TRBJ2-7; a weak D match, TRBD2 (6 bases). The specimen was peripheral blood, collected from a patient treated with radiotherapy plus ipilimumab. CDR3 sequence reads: CASSFTGTLEGEQYF. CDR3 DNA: TGTGCCAGCTCATTCACTGGAACCCTGGAGGGCGAGCAGTACTTC.